Presented here are 20 T cell receptor beta chains from one specimen sequenced in a study of shared clonotypes between healthy human individuals. TCRdb keeps only in-frame clones here, not all; method: immunoSEQ multiplex PCR. The table records over a million clones, 75% to 85% of them present only once. The sequenced sample consisted of memory CD4+ T cells from PBMCs. Specified subset: CD45RA-negative fraction. The source is a man aged 18-30 years in good health. Some clones in this sample may be carry-over from other donors' samples.

This rearrangement joins TRBV5-4 to TRBJ2-1, with a weak D call TRBD2 (6 bases). CDR3 size: 13 residues. CDR1 and CDR2 from the germline V gene are SGHNT and YYREEE (reference sequence). V lost 1 base and J 8 bases, leaving 10 bases between the germline ends. CDR3 sequence reads: CASSLTSRDEQFF. The CDR3 DNA sequence: TGTGCCAGCAGCTTGACTAGCCGCGATGAGCAGTTCTTC.

The V and J genes are TRBV5-6 and TRBJ2-4, with a weak D call TRBD2 (5 bases). Trimming shortened V by 2 bases and J by 8 bases, and 5 bases separated the two germline ends. The CDR3 is 11 amino acids. Germline V gene lookup returns CDR1 SGHDT and CDR2 YYEEEE. The DNA of the CDR3 is TGTGCCAGCAGCTTCGGGGACATTCAGTACTTC. It is translated as CASSFGDIQYF.

This clone was seen a handful of times. J is TRBJ1-6 and V is TRBV6-6; D gene uncertain. Trimming took off 5 bases at V and 7 bases at J, with 18 bases between the two ends. From germline, CDR1 is MNHNY and CDR2 SVGAGI (reference sequence). There are 16 residues in the CDR3. This CDR3 is CASSPSGSETNSPLHF. As DNA, the CDR3 is TGTGCCAGCAGTCCCAGTGGGTCGGAGACAAATTCACCCCTCCACTTT.

The chain employs TRBV29-1 and TRBJ2-1; D remains unclear. The CDR3 runs to 10 residues. Germline V gives CDR1 SQVTM, CDR2 ANQGSEA. The V gene lost 7 bases and the J gene lost 8 bases, with 9 bases spanning the gap. Here the CDR3 reads CSGLFYEQFF. As DNA, the CDR3 is TGCAGCGGTCTGTTTTATGAGCAGTTCTTC.

The chain joins TRBV5-1 to TRBJ2-1; D ambiguous. V was trimmed by 3 bases and J by 4 bases, leaving 8 bases between them. The germline V gene encodes CDR1 SGHRS and CDR2 YFSETQ. This CDR3 comprises 13 residues. The CDR3 loop is CASSSDVYNEQFF. Written as DNA, the CDR3 is TGCGCCAGCAGCTCCGACGTTTACAATGAGCAGTTCTTC.

Ten or more counts support this clone. The CDR3: CASSLGTSGRTYNEQFF. The CDR3 DNA sequence: TGTGCCAGCAGTCTTGGGACTAGCGGGAGGACTTACAATGAGCAGTTCTTC. The V and J genes are TRBV27 and TRBJ2-1, with TRBD2 matching over 15 bases. Germline CDR1 MNHEY, CDR2 SMNVEV (reference sequence). The CDR3 contains 17 residues. The J segment lost 4 bases and the V segment lost 5 bases, leaving 6 bases of the junction unmatched.

J is TRBJ1-5 and V is TRBV11-2; D is undetermined. Germline CDR1 is SGHAT and CDR2 is FQNNGV. The CDR3 totals 15 residues. V lost 1 base and J lost 7, with 14 bases in between. CDR3 DNA sequence: TGTGCCAGCAGCTTAGGCTTCGTCCCGGGACAGCCCCAGCATTTT. Translated, it gives CASSLGFVPGQPQHF.

This clone was detected only a few times. Other DNA sequences in this specimen translate into the identical CDR3. The CDR3 reads CASSLAQETQYF. The DNA of the CDR3 is TGTGCCAGCAGCCTCGCCCAAGAGACCCAGTACTTC. The chain links TRBV5-4 to TRBJ2-5, with D unresolved. Per the germline V gene, CDR1 is SGHNT and CDR2 is YYREEE (reference sequence). The CDR3 is 12 residues long. Trimming cost V 4 bases and J 1 base, with 5 bases left between them.

The V and J genes are TRBV7-6 and TRBJ2-7; TRBD2 matches 13 bases. Germline CDR1 reads SGHVS; CDR2 reads FNYEAQ. The CDR3 runs 16 residues. V dropped 6 bases and J dropped 6; count of bases not matched to a gene: 11. The CDR3 protein is CASSFNRGLAGPEQYF. The CDR3 region has the DNA TGTGCCAGCAGTTTCAACCGGGGACTAGCGGGACCCGAGCAGTACTTC.

The count of this clone is one. The chain recombines TRBV4-2 with TRBJ2-3; no definite D call. This CDR3 is built from 12 residues. V shed 1 base and J shed 5 bases, with 4 bases lying between them. Looked up from germline, CDR1 is LGHNA and CDR2 is YNFKEQ. The CDR3 loop is CASSQVRDTQYF. The DNA for the CDR3 is TGTGCCAGCAGCCAAGTCAGAGATACGCAGTATTTT.

This clone was detected a few times. The chain combines TRBV7-9 with TRBJ1-1; 12 positions match TRBD1. The germline V gene has CDR1 SEHNR and CDR2 FQNEAQ (reference sequence). The CDR3 contains 16 residues. V shed 5 bases, J shed 10 bases, and the junction held 14 bases outside the gene matches. CDR3 sequence reads: CASSPLLGTGGEGAFF. The CDR3 DNA reads TGTGCCAGCAGCCCCCTTCTAGGGACAGGGGGCGAGGGAGCTTTCTTT. The variable domain in full, with the rest retrieved from reference TRBV7-9 and TRBJ1-1, is DTGVSQNPRHKITKRGQNVTFRCDPISEHNRLYWYRQTLGQGPEFLTYFQNEAQLEKSRLLSDRFSAERPKGSFSTLEIQRTEQGDSAMYLCASSPLLGTGGEGAFFGQGTRLTVV.

The CDR3 reads CAISESGGTTVSDTQYF. The CDR3 coding sequence is TGTGCCATCAGTGAGTCGGGGGGCACTACGGTATCGGATACGCAGTATTTT. The rearrangement uses TRBV10-3 and TRBJ2-3; D may correspond to TRBD1 or TRBD2 (6 bases each). The CDR3 runs 17 residues. Looked up from germline, CDR1 is ENHRY and CDR2 is SYGVKD. V gave up 0 bases and J gave up 6 bases, with 19 bases separating them.

J is TRBJ1-3 and V is TRBV29-1; 7 nucleotides match TRBD1. With 6 bases clipped from V and 1 base from J, the junction kept 6 bases outside the gene matches. Germline CDR1 SQVTM, CDR2 ANQGSEA. This CDR3 has 14 residues. In nucleotides, the CDR3 is TGCAGCGTGACCCGGACAGGTTCTGGAAACACCATATATTTT. Translated: CSVTRTGSGNTIYF.

The rearrangement joins TRBV5-1 to TRBJ2-7; 12 bases match TRBD1. CDR1 and CDR2 from the germline V gene are SGHRS and YFSETQ. V trimming: 1 base; J trimming: 5 bases; junction bases outside the gene matches: 4. This CDR3 has 15 amino acids. The CDR3 sequence: CASSLSGTGGDEQYF. The CDR3 DNA sequence: TGCGCCAGCAGCTTGAGTGGGACAGGGGGCGACGAGCAGTACTTC.

This chain uses TRBV7-9 with TRBJ2-5, with 7 positions matching TRBD2. Germline V gene data show CDR1 as SEHNR and CDR2 as FQNEAQ (reference sequence). This CDR3 spans 16 amino acids. V trimming: 0 bases; J trimming: 0 bases; junction bases outside the gene matches: 4. CDR3 nucleotides: TGTGCCAGCAGCTTAGCACTAGCGAATAACCAAGAGACCCAGTACTTC. It encodes CASSLALANNQETQYF.

The gene calls are TRBV15 and TRBJ2-2; D is perhaps TRBD1 or TRBD2 (7 bases each). CDR3 length: 16 amino acids. The ends were cut back, 6 bases at V and 6 bases at J, with 20 bases in the middle. Germline V lookup: CDR1 LNHNV, CDR2 YYDKDF (reference sequence). The CDR3 region has the DNA TGTGCCACCAGGACAGGGTATTCTAGCGGCGCCGGGGAGCTGTTTTTT. Protein product: CATRTGYSSGAGELFF.

The chain is built from TRBV6-1 and TRBJ2-5; D may be TRBD1 or TRBD2 (6 bases each). V lost 4 bases, J lost 1 base, and 16 bases lay in between. CDR1 is MNHNS and CDR2 is SASEGT in the germline V gene. CDR3 length: 16 amino acids. The CDR3 DNA reads TGTGCCAGCAGTGTCCTTAGGGGGGCAGCCCAAGAGACCCAGTACTTC. It is translated as CASSVLRGAAQETQYF.

The V call is TRBV15, the J call TRBJ2-2; D perhaps matches TRBD2 (6 bases). From germline, CDR1 is LNHNV and CDR2 YYDKDF (reference sequence). This CDR3 has 13 residues. Trimming removed 9 bases at V and 2 bases at J, with 10 bases between. The CDR3 loop reads CATSGSNTGELFF. As DNA, the CDR3 is TGTGCCACGTCCGGGAGCAACACCGGGGAGCTGTTTTTT. The whole variable domain, filled in from reference TRBV15 and TRBJ2-2, reads DAMVIQNPRYQVTQFGKPVTLSCSQTLNHNVMYWYQQKSSQAPKLLFHYYDKDFNNEADTPDNFQSRRPNTSFCFLDIRSPGLGDTAMYLCATSGSNTGELFFGEGSRLTVL.

The chain is built from TRBV30 and TRBJ1-5; D gene uncertain. CDR3 length: 14 amino acids. Trimming pared 2 bases from V and 0 bases from J, leaving 8 bases between. The germline CDR1 and CDR2 sequences are GTSNPN and SVGIG (reference sequence). The CDR3 spells CAWSLADSNQPQHF. The DNA of the CDR3 is TGTGCCTGGAGTTTAGCAGATAGCAATCAGCCCCAGCATTTT.

J is TRBJ2-5 and V is TRBV6-5; perhaps D is TRBD1 or TRBD2 (7 bases each). This CDR3 is 15 amino acids long. From germline, CDR1 is MNHEY and CDR2 SVGAGI. V gave up 6 bases and J gave up 7 bases, with 21 bases separating them. The DNA for the CDR3 is TGTGCCAGCAGCTCCCGGGGAGGGGGCTCAAGGACCCAGTACTTC. Translating gives CASSSRGGGSRTQYF.